The 10 T cell receptor beta chains given below trace back to one sample, sequenced in a study of a mutant IDH1 vaccine in newly diagnosed glioma. Time point described: week 23, last vaccination. Doses consisted of 300 ug of mutant IDH1 20-mer peptide each, paired with topical imiquimod. Antigens of these TCRs are unknown. Sequenced by immunoSEQ multiplex PCR; TCRdb stores in-frame clones only, minus some. The sample has approximately 41,000 clones; 80% to 90% are singletons. The input for sequencing was PBMCs, taken from a glioma patient whose treatment included an IDH1 peptide vaccine. The receptors derive from a man between 40 and 49 years old with glioma.

The chain is built from TRBV4-2 and TRBJ1-5; D remains ambiguous. Germline V CDR1 and CDR2: LGHNA, YNFKEQ. The CDR3 length is 15 residues. The V end lost 0 bases, the J end lost 5 bases, and 11 bases lay between the germline ends. CDR3 sequence: CASSQDGSDDQPQHF. As DNA, the CDR3 is TGTGCCAGCAGCCAAGATGGATCGGATGATCAGCCCCAGCATTTT.

The chain carries TRBV5-1 and TRBJ2-5; D possibly matches TRBD1 or TRBD2 (5 bases each). Germline V lookup: CDR1 SGHRS, CDR2 YFSETQ. Trimming pared 3 bases from V and 0 bases from J, leaving 6 bases between. This CDR3 spans 13 amino acids. The CDR3 loop is CASSWDHQETQYF. The CDR3 nucleotides read TGCGCCAGCAGCTGGGACCACCAAGAGACCCAGTACTTC.

The rearrangement uses TRBV13 and TRBJ2-1; tentatively, D is TRBD1 (6 bases). The CDR3 is 15 residues long. Germline V CDR1 and CDR2: PRHDT, FYEKMQ (reference sequence). The V end lost 4 bases, the J end lost 4 bases, and 14 bases lay between the germline ends. CDR3 nucleotides: TGTGCCAGCAGCTCTCAGGGGAGAGGGTACAATGAGCAGTTCTTC. Its translation: CASSSQGRGYNEQFF.

The chain's CDR3 is CASTTNRGNTEAFF. DNA for the CDR3: TGTGCCAGCACCACGAACAGGGGGAACACTGAAGCTTTCTTT. This chain connects TRBV2 to TRBJ1-1; 7 nucleotides line up with TRBD1. The CDR3 consists of 14 residues. V dropped 7 bases and J dropped 1; count of bases not matched to a gene: 6. In germline, CDR1 is SNHLY, CDR2 FYNNEI.

This clone rates as medium-sized. This chain uses TRBV4-3 with TRBJ2-2; D gene ambiguous. Germline-derived CDR1 and CDR2 are LGHNA and YSLEER. CDR3 size: 16 residues. V gave up 6 bases and J gave up 0 bases, with 14 bases separating them. The CDR3 DNA reads as TGCGCCAGCAGACCATCAAGGGATTCGAACACCGGGGAGCTGTTTTTT. Amino acids: CASRPSRDSNTGELFF.

The genes are TRBV5-1 and TRBJ1-1, with 7 positions matching TRBD1. V lost 4 bases, J lost 2 bases, and 8 bases stayed unmatched. This CDR3 is 15 amino acids long. Germline loops: CDR1 SGHRS, CDR2 YFSETQ. CDR3 region: CASSGRTGGNTEAFF. In DNA, the CDR3 is TGCGCCAGCAGCGGGAGGACAGGAGGTAACACTGAAGCTTTCTTT.

This chain links TRBV2 with TRBJ2-1; a possible D gene is TRBD2 (6 bases). The CDR3 extends over 14 amino acids. CDR1 is SNHLY, CDR2 FYNNEI, per germline. Trimming left V 6 bases short and J 4 bases short, with 13 bases between. CDR3 nucleotides: TGTGCCAGCAGGGGGGGAGACTCTTACAATGAGCAGTTCTTC. The encoded protein is CASRGGDSYNEQFF. Filled out from reference TRBV2 and TRBJ2-1, the complete variable domain reads EPEVTQTPSHQVTQMGQEVILRCVPISNHLYFYWYRQILGQKVEFLVSFYNNEISEKSEIFDDQFSVERPDGSNFTLKIRSTKLEDSAMYFCASRGGDSYNEQFFGPGTRLTVL.

The chain is built from TRBV30 and TRBJ1-4; 7 bases are shared with TRBD1. There are 12 residues in the CDR3. Per the germline V gene, CDR1 is GTSNPN and CDR2 is SVGIG (reference sequence). The V gene end was trimmed by 7 bases and the J gene end by 8 bases; junction bases not matched to a gene: 7. CDR3 protein: CASRGQEEKLFF. CDR3 nucleotide sequence: TGTGCCTCGAGGGGGCAGGAGGAAAAACTGTTTTTT. The variable domain in full, completed from reference TRBV30 and TRBJ1-4, reads SQTIHQWPATLVQPVGSPLSLECTVEGTSNPNLYWYRQAAGRGLQLLFYSVGIGQISSEVPQNLSASRPQDRQFILSSKKLLLSDSGFYLCASRGQEEKLFFGSGTQLSVL.

This clone is termed large. Compared with germline, one end of the junction differs, possibly owing to a read error. The rearrangement joins TRBV23-1 to TRBJ1-5, with no clear D. TRBV23-1 is an open reading frame whose function is uncertain. The CDR3 sequence is 12 residues long. The CDR3 reads CASSLRNRPQHF. CDR3 DNA sequence: TGCGCCAGCAGTCTAAGAAATCGGCCCCAGCATTTT.

The gene calls are TRBV5-1 and TRBJ2-7, with 11 nucleotides matching TRBD1. V dropped 4 bases and J dropped 3; count of bases not matched to a gene: 9. This CDR3 has 16 amino acids. Germline-derived CDR1 and CDR2 are SGHRS and YFSETQ. CDR3 sequence: CASSPWTGGDNYEQYF. DNA of the CDR3: TGCGCCAGCAGCCCCTGGACAGGGGGCGATAACTACGAGCAGTACTTC. Drawing the rest from reference TRBV5-1 and TRBJ2-7, the complete variable domain is KAGVTQTPRYLIKTRGQQVTLSCSPISGHRSVSWYQQTPGQGLQFLFEYFSETQRNKGNFPGRFSGRQFSNSRSEMNVSTLELGDSALYLCASSPWTGGDNYEQYFGPGTRLTVT.